These T cell receptor beta chains were read from a single sample in a study of T cells in Graves' hyperthyroidism and ophthalmopathy. Via MiXCR, TCRdb re-called the multiplex PCR reads, giving one row per CDR3 protein. The sample records 650,000 to 850,000 distinct CDR3 sequences, approximately 19% being singletons. What was sequenced was blood. These receptors all stem from a woman in her fifties or sixties with Graves' hyperthyroidism that later progressed to Graves' ophthalmopathy. Both conserved end residues are part of each CDR3. D genes are given only for firm matches. Some rows mark clone size as missing; the rest say once, few, many or name a class of expanded clone.

TRBJ2-5 NA 14 few TRBV2 TGTGCCAGCAGTGAGGGGGGCGTCCAAGAGACCCAGTACTTC CASSEGGVQETQYF
TRBJ1-1 TRBD1 14 few TRBV5-1 TGCGCCAGCAGTCAGACAGGGGTGAGCGCTGAAGCTTTCTTT CASSQTGVSAEAFF
TRBJ1-2 TRBD1 15 many TRBV30 TGTGCCTGGAGTCTCCTGGACAGGGCCCACTATGGCTACACCTTC CAWSLLDRAHYGYTF
TRBJ1-1 NA 11 many TRBV12-3/TRBV12-4 TGTGCCAACTCCGGAACAGCTGAAGCTTTCTTT CANSGTAEAFF
TRBJ2-3 NA 14 many TRBV5-1 TGCGCCAGCAGCCAGGGGACTACGGGGGATACGCAGTATTTT CASSQGTTGDTQYF
TRBJ2-7 NA 13 many TRBV7-9 TGTGCCAGCAGCTCCGGGATGACGGGGGAGCAGTACTTC CASSSGMTGEQYF
TRBJ1-6 NA 13 many TRBV7-8 TGTGCCAGCAGCTTTGGGGGAGGTTCACCCCTCCACTTT CASSFGGGSPLHF
TRBJ2-3 TRBD2 16 NA TRBV6-1 TGTGCCAGCTCTGAGGTTCTAGCGGGCGTAACAGATACGCAGTATTTT CASSEVLAGVTDTQYF
TRBJ1-6 NA 15 NA TRBV18 TGTGCCAGCTCACCATTGGGGCCCTATAATTCACCCCTCCACTTT CASSPLGPYNSPLHF
TRBJ2-5 NA 15 NA TRBV29-1 TGCAGCGTTGAAACGGCCAGCAGGTTACGGGAGACCCAGTACTTC CSVETASRLRETQYF
TRBJ1-6 TRBD1 14 NA TRBV5-6 TGTGCCAGCAGCTTCCGACAGGGACATTCACCCCTCCACTTT CASSFRQGHSPLHF
TRBJ1-1 TRBD1 16 NA TRBV7-2 TGTGCCAGCAGCCCATTAGACAGGGGTCTAAACACTGAAGCTTTCTTT CASSPLDRGLNTEAFF
TRBJ1-2 NA 14 NA TRBV4-1 TGCGCCAGCAGCCAAGATACCTCATACTATGGCTACACCTTC CASSQDTSYYGYTF
TRBJ1-1 NA 15 few TRBV13 TGTGCCAGCAGCTTAACGAACAGGATGAACACTGAAGCTTTCTTT CASSLTNRMNTEAFF
TRBJ2-2 NA 16 many TRBV12-3/TRBV12-4 TGTGCCAGCATCCTTAGGGCAGGGGAACGGGCCGGGGAGCTGTTTTTT CASILRAGERAGELFF
TRBJ1-1 TRBD1 13 NA TRBV5-1 TGCGCCAGCAGCTACAGGACAGGGGCTGAAGCTTTCTTT CASSYRTGAEAFF
TRBJ2-5 NA 18 NA TRBV7-9 TGTGCCAGCAGCATAACGCCCCGGACGACGGCAGGGGAAGAGACCCAGTACTTC CASSITPRTTAGEETQYF
TRBJ1-2 NA 16 NA TRBV7-9 TGTGCCAGCAGCGAAGAATTCTGGGAAACGAAGGATGGCTACACCTTC CASSEEFWETKDGYTF
TRBJ2-5 TRBD1 16 once TRBV28 TGTGCCAGCAGCTTAACAGGGGACAGGGTCCAAGAGACCCAGTACTTC CASSLTGDRVQETQYF
TRBJ1-2 NA 15 many TRBV11-2 TGTGCCAGCAGCTTAGTGCCAGGGGAAAACTATGGCTACACCTTC CASSLVPGENYGYTF
TRBJ2-7 NA 13 few TRBV11-2 TGTGCCAGCAGCTCGTGGACGCAGGGCGAGCAGTACTTC CASSSWTQGEQYF
TRBJ2-1 TRBD1 17 NA TRBV24-1 TGTGCCACCAGTGATCCCGGACAGGGGGGGCCCTACAATGAGCAGTTCTTC CATSDPGQGGPYNEQFF
TRBJ1-6 TRBD1 13 many TRBV20-1 TGCAGTGCAATAGGGACAGCGAATTCACCCCTCCACTTT CSAIGTANSPLHF
TRBJ2-3 NA 14 few TRBV7-2 TGTGCCAGCAGCTTTAACTTAGGGGAAGATACGCAGTATTTT CASSFNLGEDTQYF
TRBJ2-7 TRBD1 17 NA TRBV7-9 TGTGCCAGCAGCCCAGCGTCCCGGGACAGGAGTTCCTACGAGCAGTACTTC CASSPASRDRSSYEQYF
TRBJ2-7 NA 12 many TRBV20-1 TGCAGTGCTAGGCTCGTGAGCTACGAGCAGTACTTC CSARLVSYEQYF
TRBJ2-2 NA 15 many TRBV5-6 TGTGCCAGCAGCTTGGGGCCAGGGAGTACCGGGGAGCTGTTTTTT CASSLGPGSTGELFF
TRBJ1-1 NA 14 many TRBV10-3 TGTGCCATCAGTCTGGACGGGCTGAACACTGAAGCTTTCTTT CAISLDGLNTEAFF
TRBJ1-3 NA 17 few TRBV14 TGTGCCAGCAGCCAGTCTTTCGGAACCCACTCTGGAAACACCATATATTTT CASSQSFGTHSGNTIYF
TRBJ2-1 TRBD1 15 NA TRBV27 TGTGCCAGCAGACGAGACAGGGTCGGTTTCAATGAGCAGTTCTTC CASRRDRVGFNEQFF
TRBJ2-4 TRBD1 16 few TRBV18 TGTGCCAGCTCACCACCGACAGGGCGAAGGGTAAACATTCAGTACTTC CASSPPTGRRVNIQYF
TRBJ1-5 TRBD1 13 many TRBV12-3/TRBV12-4 TGTGCCAGCAGTGCAACAGGGGCCCAGCCCCAGCATTTT CASSATGAQPQHF